The 32 T cell receptor beta chains below come from one sample, sequenced in a study of cytomegalovirus exposure and HLA in healthy donors. PCR involved 60 Vbeta and 13 Jbeta primers. Libraries were prepared by immunoSEQ multiplex PCR; TCRdb keeps only in-frame clonotypes and omits some of them. The repertoire holds under 250,000 clones, around 73% seen once, with less than 4.5% in the top ten. Sequencing input: PBMCs. The receptors derive from a male donor in good health and CMV-seronegative.

The chain has TRBV7-2 and TRBJ2-1, with 13 bases matching TRBD2. The germline CDR1 and CDR2 sequences are SGHTA and FQGNSA. V lost 2 bases to trimming and J lost 10 bases; unmatched junction nucleotides: 5. The CDR3 loop spans 15 amino acids. The CDR3 bases are TGTGCCAGCAGCTTATCAGGACTAGCGGGAGCAGAGCAGTTCTTC. It yields the protein CASSLSGLAGAEQFF.

This clone occurred once. The rearrangement joins TRBV7-6 to TRBJ2-7; the D is unclear. Germline V gene lookup returns CDR1 SGHVS and CDR2 FNYEAQ. The V and J ends lost 6 bases and 0 bases respectively, with 6 bases between them. There are 12 residues in the CDR3. For the CDR3, the DNA is TGTGCCAGCAGTTCCGTCTCCTACGAGCAGTACTTC. This translates into CASSSVSYEQYF.

This chain uses TRBV18 with TRBJ1-3; D gene uncertain. Trimming stripped 3 bases from V and 4 bases from J, with 19 bases between. This CDR3 has 17 amino acids. The V gene's germline CDR1 is KGHSH and CDR2 LQKENI. CDR3 nucleotide sequence: TGTGCCAGCTCACCCTCCGCCCCTTTACGAGCCGGAAACACCATATATTTT. It codes for CASSPSAPLRAGNTIYF. Using reference TRBV18 and TRBJ1-3 for the parts outside the CDR3, the full variable domain is NAGVMQNPRHLVRRRGQEARLRCSPMKGHSHVYWYRQLPEEGLKFMVYLQKENIIDESGMPKERFSAEFPKEGPSILRIQQVVRGDSAAYFCASSPSAPLRAGNTIYFGEGSWLTVV.

This clone was observed once. This rearrangement joins TRBV5-4 to TRBJ2-5, with 7 bases fitting TRBD2. The V segment lost 4 bases and the J segment 5 bases; nucleotides outside the gene matches: 8. The CDR3 spans 14 residues. The germline V gene encodes CDR1 SGHNT and CDR2 YYREEE (reference sequence). CDR3 region: CASSASWGGETQYF. The CDR3 nucleotides are TGTGCCAGCAGCGCGTCCTGGGGGGGTGAGACCCAGTACTTC.

This rearrangement joins TRBV7-2 to TRBJ1-2, with TRBD1 as a possible D gene (6 bases). This CDR3 spans 15 amino acids. Trimming removed 3 bases at V and 4 bases at J, with 15 bases between. Germline V gene sequence: CDR1 SGHTA, CDR2 FQGNSA. CDR3 region: CASSFIQQGVYGYTF. The DNA of the CDR3 is TGTGCCAGCAGCTTCATTCAACAGGGTGTCTATGGCTACACCTTC.

The rearrangement uses TRBV13 and TRBJ2-4; 8 bases fit TRBD2. The V gene's germline CDR1 is PRHDT and CDR2 FYEKMQ (reference sequence). The CDR3 spans 15 residues. V shed 5 bases, J shed 8 bases, and the junction held 11 bases outside the gene matches. In DNA, the CDR3 is TGTGCCAGCAGCCCGGGGGGGGGAGGGCCAGACATTCAGTACTTC. Protein sequence: CASSPGGGGPDIQYF.

The gene calls are TRBV6-1 and TRBJ1-2; 10 positions agree with TRBD1. The junction had 8 bases not matched to a gene; V was cut back by 5 bases and J by 8 bases. Germline V gene sequence: CDR1 MNHNS, CDR2 SASEGT. The CDR3 totals 14 residues. Written as DNA, the CDR3 is TGTGCCAGCAGTACGCGGGACAGGGGCCAGGGCTACACCTTC. Protein product: CASSTRDRGQGYTF.

The chain couples TRBV19 to TRBJ2-1, with D unresolved. Germline lookup yields CDR1 LNHDA and CDR2 SQIVND (reference sequence). V was cut by 6 bases and J by 3 bases, with 15 bases left in between. The CDR3 spans 15 residues. The CDR3 sequence: CASSRDLPGYNEQFF. The CDR3, as DNA: TGTGCCAGTAGCAGAGACCTTCCGGGCTACAATGAGCAGTTCTTC.

The chain recombines TRBV28 with TRBJ2-3, with 7 positions matching TRBD2. Per germline, CDR1 MDHEN and CDR2 SYDVKM. The V and J ends lost 5 bases and 6 bases, in that order; junction bases with no gene match: 11. This CDR3 has 15 amino acids. The CDR3 nucleotides read TGTGCCAGCAGTCAAGTAAGCGGGATTGCCGATACGCAGTATTTT. This sequence encodes CASSQVSGIADTQYF.

The rearrangement joins TRBV10-3 to TRBJ2-1, with 12 bases that match TRBD1. There are 15 residues in the CDR3. Germline CDR1 is ENHRY and CDR2 is SYGVKD. V dropped 11 bases and J dropped 7; count of bases not matched to a gene: 12. CDR3 region: CAHGGGQGARNEQFF. Here the CDR3 DNA reads TGTGCCCATGGGGGGGGACAGGGGGCGCGGAATGAGCAGTTCTTC.

The V and J genes are TRBV6-1 and TRBJ1-1, with 8 bases matching TRBD1. The CDR3 is 15 residues long. V gave up 0 bases and J gave up 1 base; unmatched junction bases: 1. Germline V lookup: CDR1 MNHNS, CDR2 SASEGT. CDR3 nucleotide sequence: TGTGCCAGCAGTGAAGCGGGACAGGCGAACACTGAAGCTTTCTTT. Its protein is CASSEAGQANTEAFF.

There are a few counts of this clone. This chain joins TRBV2 and TRBJ1-2; no definite D call. The V and J ends lost 6 bases and 0 bases respectively, with 2 bases between them. CDR1 and CDR2 (germline): SNHLY, FYNNEI. The length of the CDR3 is 11 residues. In nucleotides, the CDR3 is TGTGCCAGCAGCGCTAACTATGGCTACACCTTC. It codes for CASSANYGYTF.

The V and J genes are TRBV15 and TRBJ2-1, with D perhaps matching TRBD1 (5 bases). The CDR3 has 14 residues. Germline assignment: CDR1 LNHNV and CDR2 YYDKDF (reference sequence). Trimming took 0 bases from V and 5 from J, leaving 8 bases between them. The CDR3 reads CATSRDIQDNEQFF. CDR3 nucleotide sequence: TGTGCCACCAGCAGAGATATACAGGACAATGAGCAGTTCTTC.

This clone was recorded a few times. Other DNA sequences in this sample translate to the same CDR3. The gene calls are TRBV27 and TRBJ1-2; 8 bases agree with TRBD1. With 5 bases clipped from V and 3 bases from J, the junction kept 2 bases outside the gene matches. The germline V gene encodes CDR1 MNHEY and CDR2 SMNVEV (reference sequence). This CDR3 has 13 residues. CDR3 coding DNA: TGTGCCAGCAGTCCGACAGGGGACTATGGCTACACCTTC. It is translated as CASSPTGDYGYTF.

Only a few counts were recorded for this clone. The chain joins TRBV28 to TRBJ1-1, with TRBD1 as a possible D gene (6 bases). Germline CDR1 MDHEN, CDR2 SYDVKM. There are 14 residues in the CDR3. The V end lost 7 bases, the J end lost 4 bases, and 16 bases lay between the germline ends. The DNA for the CDR3 is TGTGCCAGCATCCCTCCAAGGGGGACCACTGAAGCTTTCTTT. Protein sequence: CASIPPRGTTEAFF.

This chain joins TRBV6-5 and TRBJ2-7; 8 bases match TRBD2. The V gene end was trimmed by 2 bases and the J gene end by 11 bases; junction bases not matched to a gene: 5. CDR1 and CDR2 from the germline V gene are MNHEY and SVGAGI. There are 12 residues in the CDR3. CDR3 amino acids: CASSYPGGIKYF. In nucleotides, the CDR3 is TGTGCCAGCAGTTACCCGGGGGGGATCAAGTACTTC.

This chain uses TRBV6-6 with TRBJ1-2; TRBD1 is a possible D gene (6 bases). The CDR3 extends over 14 amino acids. V was trimmed by 2 bases and J by 4 bases, leaving 11 bases between them. CDR1 and CDR2 from the germline V gene are MNHNY and SVGAGI (reference sequence). The CDR3 DNA reads as TGTGCCAGCAGTTACCAACAGGGTGGCTATGGCTACACCTTC. This translates into CASSYQQGGYGYTF.

This chain links TRBV28 with TRBJ1-1; D is uncertain. V lost 5 bases to trimming and J lost 0 bases, with 10 bases between them. The CDR3 has 14 amino acids. Germline lookup yields CDR1 MDHEN and CDR2 SYDVKM. CDR3 DNA sequence: TGTGCCAGCAGTCTACTTTTATTGAACACTGAAGCTTTCTTT. It codes for CASSLLLLNTEAFF.

This clone was detected only a few times. The genes are TRBV10-1 and TRBJ1-2; D is possibly TRBD1 (6 bases). V was trimmed by 3 bases and J by 4 bases, leaving 12 bases between them. Germline CDR1 WNHNN, CDR2 SYGVQD (reference sequence). The CDR3 is 14 residues long. The CDR3 here is CASSEEGDPYGYTF. The CDR3 bases are TGCGCCAGCAGTGAAGAGGGGGACCCCTATGGCTACACCTTC.

The V gene is TRBV6-5, the J gene TRBJ2-5; possibly TRBD1 for D (6 bases). The V and J ends lost 2 bases and 7 bases respectively, with 11 bases between them. The CDR3 spans 13 residues. Germline CDR1 is MNHEY and CDR2 is SVGAGI. CDR3 region: CASSYARGGTQYF. CDR3 in DNA: TGTGCCAGCAGTTACGCTAGAGGGGGGACCCAGTACTTC.

The chain carries TRBV7-9 and TRBJ1-2; D unclear. The CDR3 totals 14 residues. Germline V gene sequence: CDR1 SEHNR, CDR2 FQNEAQ (reference sequence). Deletions cut 5 bases from V and 0 bases from J, with 10 bases between. The CDR3 is CASSHPGANYGYTF. The DNA for the CDR3 is TGTGCCAGCAGCCACCCCGGGGCTAACTATGGCTACACCTTC.

This sequence joins TRBV29-1 and TRBJ2-7; 10 nucleotides line up with TRBD2. Germline V gene lookup returns CDR1 SQVTM and CDR2 ANQGSEA. V trimming: 4 bases; J trimming: 5 bases; junction bases outside the gene matches: 11. The CDR3 length is 15 residues. The CDR3 DNA follows: TGCAGCGTTGTTGAAGCGGGAGGGCTGGGGGACGAGCAGTACTTC. Protein sequence: CSVVEAGGLGDEQYF.

The V gene is TRBV18, the J gene TRBJ2-3; tentatively, D is TRBD2 (5 bases). The CDR3 consists of 15 residues. V lost 4 bases, J lost 1 base, and 12 bases lay in between. Germline CDR1 is KGHSH and CDR2 is LQKENI. The CDR3 sequence is CASSLSGARTDTQYF. The CDR3 coding sequence is TGTGCCAGCTCACTCAGCGGAGCCCGCACAGATACGCAGTATTTT.

This clone came up a few times. This chain uses TRBV5-1 with TRBJ1-1; D may be TRBD1 (6 bases). Germline CDR1 SGHRS, CDR2 YFSETQ. Trimming took off 4 bases at V and 1 base at J, with 8 bases between the two ends. The CDR3 covers 13 residues. DNA for the CDR3: TGCGCCAGCAGCCAACAGGGGAACACTGAAGCTTTCTTT. Translated, it gives CASSQQGNTEAFF.

The chain employs TRBV4-2 and TRBJ1-1; possibly TRBD1 for D (5 bases). The CDR3 runs 16 residues. Per the germline V gene, CDR1 is LGHNA and CDR2 is YNFKEQ. V dropped 3 bases and J dropped 0 bases, with 14 bases sitting between them. As DNA, the CDR3 is TGTGCCAGCAGCCATGACCGACCCAGGGTGAACACTGAAGCTTTCTTT. Protein sequence: CASSHDRPRVNTEAFF.

V is TRBV6-5 and J is TRBJ2-2; TRBD1 agrees at 8 bases. Germline CDR1 MNHEY, CDR2 SVGAGI. The CDR3 extends over 16 amino acids. The J segment lost 5 bases and the V segment lost 0 bases, leaving 5 bases of the junction unmatched. The CDR3 loop reads CASSYSLRGQTGELFF. For the CDR3, the DNA is TGTGCCAGCAGTTACTCGCTCAGGGGGCAAACCGGGGAGCTGTTTTTT.

This sequence joins TRBV11-2 and TRBJ2-5, with D possibly being TRBD1 (5 bases). Trimming stripped 3 bases from V and 2 bases from J, with 16 bases between. Germline-derived CDR1 and CDR2 are SGHAT and FQNNGV. The CDR3 runs 16 residues. CDR3 coding DNA: TGTGCCAGCAGCTTTACATCAAGGGGCCGGCAAGAGACCCAGTACTTC. Translation: CASSFTSRGRQETQYF.

The CDR3, as DNA: TGTGCCAGCAGTGGACCTACTAGCGGGAGCCTCTTCTACGAGCAGTACTTC. Translating it yields CASSGPTSGSLFYEQYF. V is TRBV28 and J is TRBJ2-7; 11 positions agree with TRBD2. Trimming cost V 5 bases and J 3 bases; bases outside gene matches: 12. This CDR3 is built from 17 residues. The germline V gene encodes CDR1 MDHEN and CDR2 SYDVKM.

The V and J genes are TRBV7-9 and TRBJ1-1; D is ambiguous. CDR1 is SEHNR, CDR2 FQNEAQ, per germline (reference sequence). Trimming took 0 bases from V and 1 from J, leaving 9 bases between them. The CDR3 spans 15 residues. The chain's CDR3 is CASSLAGGPNTEAFF. The CDR3, as DNA: TGTGCCAGCAGCTTAGCGGGAGGGCCGAACACTGAAGCTTTCTTT.

The chain is built from TRBV5-1 and TRBJ2-6; D unclear. The CDR3 has 15 residues. Trimming left V 2 bases short and J 3 bases short, with 9 bases between. Germline CDR1 SGHRS, CDR2 YFSETQ. CDR3 in DNA: TGCGCCAGCAGCTTCGAGGTAGTTGGGGCCAACGTCCTGACTTTC. Amino acids: CASSFEVVGANVLTF. Variable domain in full (rest from reference TRBV5-1 and TRBJ2-6): KAGVTQTPRYLIKTRGQQVTLSCSPISGHRSVSWYQQTPGQGLQFLFEYFSETQRNKGNFPGRFSGRQFSNSRSEMNVSTLELGDSALYLCASSFEVVGANVLTFGAGSRLTVL.

The chain carries TRBV30 and TRBJ2-3; perhaps TRBD2 as D (5 bases). The CDR3 consists of 14 residues. V dropped 0 bases and J dropped 11 bases, with 18 bases sitting between them. Per germline, CDR1 GTSNPN and CDR2 SVGIG (reference sequence). In DNA form, the CDR3 reads TGTGCCTGGAGTGTCGGACTGACACCCTGGGAGCAGTATTTT. Its protein product is CAWSVGLTPWEQYF.

This clone was seen just once. This chain links TRBV5-1 with TRBJ1-1, with D tentatively TRBD1 (6 bases). Germline V gene lookup returns CDR1 SGHRS and CDR2 YFSETQ. The CDR3 consists of 14 residues. Trimming removed 6 bases from V and 5 bases from J, with 17 bases in between. DNA for the CDR3: TGCGCCAGCAATTCGGCCACAGGGAAGACTGAAGCTTTCTTT. Translation: CASNSATGKTEAFF. The whole variable domain, remainder taken from reference TRBV5-1 and TRBJ1-1, is KAGVTQTPRYLIKTRGQQVTLSCSPISGHRSVSWYQQTPGQGLQFLFEYFSETQRNKGNFPGRFSGRQFSNSRSEMNVSTLELGDSALYLCASNSATGKTEAFFGQGTRLTVV.